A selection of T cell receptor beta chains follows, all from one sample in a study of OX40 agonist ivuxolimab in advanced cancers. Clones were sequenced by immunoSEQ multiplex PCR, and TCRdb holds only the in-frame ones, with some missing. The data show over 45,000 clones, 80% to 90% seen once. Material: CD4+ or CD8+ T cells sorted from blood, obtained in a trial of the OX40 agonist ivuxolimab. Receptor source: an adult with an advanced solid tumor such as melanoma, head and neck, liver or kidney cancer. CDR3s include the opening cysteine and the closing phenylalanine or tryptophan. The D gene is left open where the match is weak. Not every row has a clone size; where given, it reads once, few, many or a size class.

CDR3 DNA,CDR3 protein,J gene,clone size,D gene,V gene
TGTGCCAGCAGCTCTCCAAATCAGCCCCAGCATTTT,CASSSPNQPQHF,TRBJ1-5,-,-,TRBV5-4
TGTGCCAGCAGTTCGGGGGCTTCCTACGAGCAGTACTTC,CASSSGASYEQYF,TRBJ2-7,-,-,TRBV6-5
TGTGCCAGCAGCTTGGAGGAGAACACTGAAGCTTTCTTT,CASSLEENTEAFF,TRBJ1-1,-,-,TRBV7-9
TGTGCCAGTACTACGTTGGCTAGCGGGGGAAATGAGCAGTTCTTC,CASTTLASGGNEQFF,TRBJ2-1,once,TRBD2,TRBV19
TGTGCCAGCAGCAGGACGGCAGAAGGAAACACCATATATTTT,CASSRTAEGNTIYF,TRBJ1-3,-,-,TRBV6-5
TGTGCCTGTCCCTTGGGACAGGGCAACTATGGCTACACCTTC,CACPLGQGNYGYTF,TRBJ1-2,-,TRBD1,TRBV30
TGCGCCAGCAGCTTGTCGCCCCCTTCGGGCGATACGCAGTATTTT,CASSLSPPSGDTQYF,TRBJ2-3,-,-,TRBV5-1
TGTGCCAGCAGCATCGGGGGTTTGGGCACTGAAGCTTTCTTT,CASSIGGLGTEAFF,TRBJ1-1,-,-,TRBV6-5
TGTGCCAGCAGTTACGGACAGGGGAACTATGGCTACACCTTC,CASSYGQGNYGYTF,TRBJ1-2,-,TRBD1,TRBV6-5
TGTGCCAGCAGTTATTCCCGGAGACGAACCTACGAGCAGTACTTC,CASSYSRRRTYEQYF,TRBJ2-7,-,-,TRBV6-5
TGTGCCAGCAGTGGGGACAACCTCAACTTCTACGAGCAGTACTTC,CASSGDNLNFYEQYF,TRBJ2-7,-,-,TRBV27
TGTGCCAGCAGTGTCCACACCTTCCGCACTGAAGCTTTCTTT,CASSVHTFRTEAFF,TRBJ1-1,once,-,TRBV6-1
TGCAGCGTTGGACTAGCCTATTACGAGCAGTACTTC,CSVGLAYYEQYF,TRBJ2-7,-,TRBD2,TRBV29-1
TGTGCCAGCAGCTTGGGAGCATTATCGAACACTGAAGCTTTCTTT,CASSLGALSNTEAFF,TRBJ1-1,-,-,TRBV5-4
TGCGCCAGCAGCTTGTCGGTGATTGGGACCGGGAGTGAAAAACTGTTTTTT,CASSLSVIGTGSEKLFF,TRBJ1-4,-,-,TRBV5-1
TGCGCCAGCAGCTTGGCAGGGGGTTGGACTGAAGCTTTCTTT,CASSLAGGWTEAFF,TRBJ1-1,-,TRBD1,TRBV5-1
TGCAGCGTTGGGGATATAGGGGGCTATGGCTACACCTTC,CSVGDIGGYGYTF,TRBJ1-2,-,-,TRBV29-1
TGTGCCACCCTTGGGCAGGGGGCGACTGAAGCTTTCTTT,CATLGQGATEAFF,TRBJ1-1,once,TRBD1,TRBV6-5
TGTGCCAGCAGTGAATCGGGCATCTCCTACGAGCAGTACTTC,CASSESGISYEQYF,TRBJ2-7,-,-,TRBV6-1
TGTGCCAGCATGACTACCACAACGGGGACAGATACGCAGTATTTT,CASMTTTTGTDTQYF,TRBJ2-3,-,-,TRBV2
TGTGCCAGCAGCTTTAGGGGTGAGCAGTTCTTC,CASSFRGEQFF,TRBJ2-1,-,-,TRBV9
TGTGCCAGCAGTGAAGGCGGACGGGTCCCCTACGAGCAGTACTTC,CASSEGGRVPYEQYF,TRBJ2-7,-,-,TRBV6-1
TGTGCCAGCTCACCACCGACCGGGGCTAACGAGCAGTACTTC,CASSPPTGANEQYF,TRBJ2-7,-,-,TRBV18
TGTGCCAGCAGCTCAGGGGGCGAGCAGTACTTC,CASSSGGEQYF,TRBJ2-7,-,TRBD1,TRBV5-6
TGCAGCGGAACTCCGGGACTAGCGGGAGACAATGAGCAGTTCTTC,CSGTPGLAGDNEQFF,TRBJ2-1,-,TRBD2,TRBV29-1
TGTGCCAGCAGCCTACGGGGAGGGGGCTTTACTGAAGCTTTCTTT,CASSLRGGGFTEAFF,TRBJ1-1,-,TRBD1,TRBV4-2
TGTGCCAGCACCAGACAGACCTATGGCTACACCTTC,CASTRQTYGYTF,TRBJ1-2,-,-,TRBV5-6
TGTGCCAGTAGTGAGGGGGCAGCTGGGGCCAACGTCCTGACTTTC,CASSEGAAGANVLTF,TRBJ2-6,once,TRBD1,TRBV19
TGTGCCAGCTCACCCCGTGGAGGGGGCAAGACTGAAGCTTTCTTT,CASSPRGGGKTEAFF,TRBJ1-1,-,TRBD1,TRBV18
TGTGCCAGCAGCTTAGAGACGGACCCGGCAAAACTGTTTTTT,CASSLETDPAKLFF,TRBJ1-4,-,-,TRBV7-8
TGTGCCATCAGTGGAGTTAGCTCTGGAAACACCATATATTTT,CAISGVSSGNTIYF,TRBJ1-3,-,-,TRBV10-3
TGTGCCAGCAGCTTGGCGGGACTAGCGGGGAGAGGGGCAGATACGCAGTATTTT,CASSLAGLAGRGADTQYF,TRBJ2-3,-,TRBD2,TRBV5-6
TGTGCCAGCACGCAGGGACAGGGTTCCTACGAGCAGTACTTC,CASTQGQGSYEQYF,TRBJ2-7,-,TRBD1,TRBV18
TGCGCCAGCAGCTTGGAACAGGGGGCGCGGGAGCTGTTTTTT,CASSLEQGARELFF,TRBJ2-2,-,TRBD1,TRBV5-1
TGTGCCAGCAGGGCCCACGGCCACCCCAACAATGAGCAGTTCTTC,CASRAHGHPNNEQFF,TRBJ2-1,-,-,TRBV27
TGCGCCAGCAGCTTGGGCAGGACTAATGAAAAACTGTTTTTT,CASSLGRTNEKLFF,TRBJ1-4,-,-,TRBV5-1
TGCGCCAGCAGCTTGCAAGAGACCCAGTACTTC,CASSLQETQYF,TRBJ2-5,-,-,TRBV5-1